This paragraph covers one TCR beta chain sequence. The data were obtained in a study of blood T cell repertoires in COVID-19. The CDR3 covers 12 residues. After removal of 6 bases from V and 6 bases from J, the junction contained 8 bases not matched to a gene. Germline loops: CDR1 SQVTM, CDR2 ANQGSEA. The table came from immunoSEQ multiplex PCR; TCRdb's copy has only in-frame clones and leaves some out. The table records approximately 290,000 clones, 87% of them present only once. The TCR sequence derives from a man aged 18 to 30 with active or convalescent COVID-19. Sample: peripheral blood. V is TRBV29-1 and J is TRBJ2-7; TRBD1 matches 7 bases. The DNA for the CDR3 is TGCAGCGTAAAGACAGGGATGAGCGAGCAGTACTTC. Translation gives CSVKTGMSEQYF.